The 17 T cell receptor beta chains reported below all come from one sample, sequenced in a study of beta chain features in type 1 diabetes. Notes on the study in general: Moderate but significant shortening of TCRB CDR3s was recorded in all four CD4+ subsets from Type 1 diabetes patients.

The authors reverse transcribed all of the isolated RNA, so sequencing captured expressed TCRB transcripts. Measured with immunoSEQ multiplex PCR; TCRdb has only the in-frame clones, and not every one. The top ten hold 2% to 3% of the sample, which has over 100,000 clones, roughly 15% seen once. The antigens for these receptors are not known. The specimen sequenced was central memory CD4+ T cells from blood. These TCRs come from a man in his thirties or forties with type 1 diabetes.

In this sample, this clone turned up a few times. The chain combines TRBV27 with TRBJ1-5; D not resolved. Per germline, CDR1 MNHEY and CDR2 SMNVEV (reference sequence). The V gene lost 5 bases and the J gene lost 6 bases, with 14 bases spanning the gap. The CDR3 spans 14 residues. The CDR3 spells CASSKDIPGQPQHF. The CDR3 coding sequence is TGTGCCAGCAGTAAAGATATTCCCGGTCAGCCCCAGCATTTT.

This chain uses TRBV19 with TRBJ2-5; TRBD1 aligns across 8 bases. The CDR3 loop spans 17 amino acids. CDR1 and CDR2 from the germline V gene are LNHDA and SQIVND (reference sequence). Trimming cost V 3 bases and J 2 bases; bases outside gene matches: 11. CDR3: CASSIPVAGGRQETQYF. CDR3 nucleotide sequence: TGTGCCAGTAGTATTCCGGTGGCAGGGGGCCGGCAAGAGACCCAGTACTTC.

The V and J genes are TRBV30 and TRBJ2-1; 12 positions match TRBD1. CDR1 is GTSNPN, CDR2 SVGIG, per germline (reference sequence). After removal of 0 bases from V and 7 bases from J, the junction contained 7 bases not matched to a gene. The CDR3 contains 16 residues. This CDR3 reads CAWSVLGQGAVNEQFF. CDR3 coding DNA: TGTGCCTGGAGTGTTCTGGGACAGGGGGCCGTTAATGAGCAGTTCTTC.

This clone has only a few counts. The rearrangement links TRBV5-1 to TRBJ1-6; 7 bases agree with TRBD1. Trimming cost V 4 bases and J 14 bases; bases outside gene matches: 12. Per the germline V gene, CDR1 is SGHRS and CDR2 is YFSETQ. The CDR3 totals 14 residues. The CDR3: CASSPRTGGGALHF. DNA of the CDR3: TGCGCCAGCAGCCCCCGGACAGGTGGGGGGGCCCTCCACTTT.

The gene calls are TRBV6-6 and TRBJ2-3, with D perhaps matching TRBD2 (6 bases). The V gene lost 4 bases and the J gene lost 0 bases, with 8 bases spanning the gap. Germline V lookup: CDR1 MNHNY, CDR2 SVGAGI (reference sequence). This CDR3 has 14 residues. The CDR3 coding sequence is TGTGCCAGCAGTTCTGGGACTAGCACAGATACGCAGTATTTT. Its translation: CASSSGTSTDTQYF.

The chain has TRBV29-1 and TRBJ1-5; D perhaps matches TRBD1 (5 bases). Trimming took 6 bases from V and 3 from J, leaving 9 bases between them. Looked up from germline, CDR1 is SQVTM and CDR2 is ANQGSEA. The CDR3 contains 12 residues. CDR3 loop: CSVGGDNQPQHF. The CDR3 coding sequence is TGCAGCGTGGGGGGGGACAATCAGCCCCAGCATTTT.

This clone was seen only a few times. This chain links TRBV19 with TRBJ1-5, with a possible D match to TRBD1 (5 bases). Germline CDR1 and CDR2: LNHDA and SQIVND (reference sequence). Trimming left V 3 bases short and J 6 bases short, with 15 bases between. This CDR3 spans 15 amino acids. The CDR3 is CASSIRQRRGQPQHF. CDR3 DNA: TGTGCCAGTAGTATTCGGCAGAGGAGGGGTCAGCCCCAGCATTTT.

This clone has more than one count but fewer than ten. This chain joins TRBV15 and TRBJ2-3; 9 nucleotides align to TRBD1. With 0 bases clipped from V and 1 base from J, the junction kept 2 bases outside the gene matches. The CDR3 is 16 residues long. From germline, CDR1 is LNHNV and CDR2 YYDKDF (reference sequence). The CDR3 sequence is CATSRDTGGGTDTQYF. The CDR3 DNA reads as TGTGCCACCAGCAGAGATACAGGGGGCGGCACAGATACGCAGTATTTT.

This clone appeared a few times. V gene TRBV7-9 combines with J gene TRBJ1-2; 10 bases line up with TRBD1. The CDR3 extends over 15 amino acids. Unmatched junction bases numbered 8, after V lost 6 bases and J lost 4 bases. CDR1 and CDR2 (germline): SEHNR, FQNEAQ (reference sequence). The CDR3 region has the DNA TGTGCCAGCAGTTCGCCGGGACAGGGGATCTATGGCTACACCTTC. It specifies CASSSPGQGIYGYTF.

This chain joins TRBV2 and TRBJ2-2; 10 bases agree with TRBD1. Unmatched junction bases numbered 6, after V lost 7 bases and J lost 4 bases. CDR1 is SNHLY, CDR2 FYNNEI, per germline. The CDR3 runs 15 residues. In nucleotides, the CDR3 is TGTGCCAGCACCGACAGGGGGCGCATCACCGGGGAGCTGTTTTTT. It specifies CASTDRGRITGELFF.

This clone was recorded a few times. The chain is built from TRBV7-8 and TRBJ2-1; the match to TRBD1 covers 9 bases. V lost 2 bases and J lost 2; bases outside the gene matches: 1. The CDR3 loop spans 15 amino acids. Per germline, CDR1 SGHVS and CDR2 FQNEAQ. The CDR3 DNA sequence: TGTGCCAGCAGCTTAAGGGACAGGGCCTACAATGAGCAGTTCTTC. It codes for CASSLRDRAYNEQFF.

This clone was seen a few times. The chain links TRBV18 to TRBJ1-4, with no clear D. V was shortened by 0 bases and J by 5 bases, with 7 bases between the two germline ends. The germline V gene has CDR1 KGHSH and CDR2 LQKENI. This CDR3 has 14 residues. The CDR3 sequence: CASSPPDGNEKLFF. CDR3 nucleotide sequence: TGTGCCAGCTCACCACCGGACGGGAATGAAAAACTGTTTTTT.

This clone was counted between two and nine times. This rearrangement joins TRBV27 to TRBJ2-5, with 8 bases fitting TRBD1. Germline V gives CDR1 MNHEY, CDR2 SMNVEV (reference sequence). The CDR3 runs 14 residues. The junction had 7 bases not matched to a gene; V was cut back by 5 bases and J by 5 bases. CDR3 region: CASSPRTGRETQYF. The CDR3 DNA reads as TGTGCCAGCAGTCCACGGACAGGGAGGGAGACCCAGTACTTC.

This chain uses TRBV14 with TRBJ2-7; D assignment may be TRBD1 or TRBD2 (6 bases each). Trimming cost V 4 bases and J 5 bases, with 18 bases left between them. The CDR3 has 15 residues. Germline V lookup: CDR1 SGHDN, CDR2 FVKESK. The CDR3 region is CASSPEGGRRDEQYF. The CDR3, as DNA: TGTGCCAGCAGCCCGGAGGGGGGACGTCGAGACGAGCAGTACTTC.

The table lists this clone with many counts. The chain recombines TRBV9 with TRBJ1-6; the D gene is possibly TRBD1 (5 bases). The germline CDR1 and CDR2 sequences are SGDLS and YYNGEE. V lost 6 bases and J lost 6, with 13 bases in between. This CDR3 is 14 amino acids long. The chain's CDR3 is CASKKGQTNSPLHF. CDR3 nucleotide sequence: TGTGCCAGCAAAAAGGGGCAGACTAATTCACCCCTCCACTTT.

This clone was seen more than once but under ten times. The CDR3 bases are TGTGCCAGCAGTTCCCCCGGGGGGGCTGAATCTGGGGCCAACGTCCTGACTTTC. Translated, it gives CASSSPGGAESGANVLTF. This sequence joins TRBV27 and TRBJ2-6; 8 bases are a match to TRBD2. Losses at the gene ends were 4 bases for V and 1 base for J; bases not matched to a gene: 9. The CDR3 is made up of 18 amino acids. Germline V gives CDR1 MNHEY, CDR2 SMNVEV (reference sequence).

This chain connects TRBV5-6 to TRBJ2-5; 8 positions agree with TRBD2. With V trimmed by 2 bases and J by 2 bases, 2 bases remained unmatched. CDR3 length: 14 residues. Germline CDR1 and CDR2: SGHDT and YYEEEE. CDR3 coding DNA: TGTGCCAGCAGCTTCGAGCGGGGGCAAGAGACCCAGTACTTC. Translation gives CASSFERGQETQYF.